These 27 T cell receptor beta chains share one sample of origin, sequenced in a study of CD8+ T cells in alopecia areata. The authors extracted RNA and reverse transcribed it into cDNA as the sequencing template. This table comes from immunoSEQ multiplex PCR, and its TCRdb copy is limited to in-frame clones, with some not included. Of under 70,000 clones in the sample, about 96% were seen once. Sequenced here: CD8+ T cells sorted from blood, sampled at week 0. The receptor source for this set is a human donor with alopecia areata.

The chain uses TRBV14 and TRBJ2-3; D may be TRBD1 or TRBD2 (5 bases each). Trimming left V 5 bases short and J 3 bases short, with 15 bases between. This CDR3 spans 15 amino acids. The germline V gene encodes CDR1 SGHDN and CDR2 FVKESK. The CDR3 DNA follows: TGTGCCAGCAGCGACGGGGCATGGGGGACAGATACGCAGTATTTT. Protein: CASSDGAWGTDTQYF.

The rearrangement uses TRBV2 and TRBJ2-1; possibly TRBD1 for D (6 bases). Germline CDR1 is SNHLY and CDR2 is FYNNEI. Trimming cost V 6 bases and J 0 bases, with 12 bases left between them. This CDR3 spans 15 amino acids. The CDR3 nucleotides read TGTGCCAGCAGCCCGGGACAAAACTCCTACAATGAGCAGTTCTTC. Residues: CASSPGQNSYNEQFF.

In this sample, this clone turned up once. The chain has TRBV18 and TRBJ2-7; maybe TRBD1 (6 bases). This CDR3 contains 14 residues. Germline CDR1 KGHSH, CDR2 LQKENI. Trimming stripped 3 bases from V and 3 bases from J, with 12 bases between. The CDR3 loop is CASSPWTEVYEQYF. CDR3 nucleotides: TGTGCCAGCTCACCGTGGACAGAAGTCTACGAGCAGTACTTC.

The chain carries TRBV21-1 and TRBJ2-5; the table's TRBD1 call for D was not verified on the DNA. TRBV21-1 is noted as a pseudogene. This CDR3 spans 17 amino acids. The chain's CDR3 is CASSRRQGAARGETQYF. The CDR3 DNA is TGTGCCAGCAGCCGACGACAGGGGGCGGCGAGGGGCGAGACCCAGTACTTC.

The chain joins TRBV7-9 to TRBJ2-3; perhaps TRBD1 as D (6 bases). CDR1 SEHNR and CDR2 FQNEAQ come from the germline V gene (reference sequence). Deletions cut 8 bases from V and 0 bases from J, with 21 bases between. The CDR3 spans 17 residues. As DNA, the CDR3 is TGTGCCAGCGAACACTTGGGGGCCAGCTCTAGCACAGATACGCAGTATTTT. It codes for CASEHLGASSSTDTQYF.

The J gene is TRBJ2-1, the V gene TRBV4-2; D may correspond to TRBD1 or TRBD2 (6 bases each). CDR1 and CDR2 (germline): LGHNA, YNFKEQ. The CDR3 has 16 amino acids. The V end was cut by 5 bases, the J end by 6 bases, with 20 bases between. CDR3 sequence: CASSMEGTGPPNEQFF. Here the CDR3 DNA reads TGTGCCAGCAGCATGGAGGGTACAGGGCCTCCCAATGAGCAGTTCTTC.

This clone was found a few times. This rearrangement joins TRBV10-3 to TRBJ2-1; D is possibly TRBD1 (8 bases). Germline loops: CDR1 ENHRY, CDR2 SYGVKD. The CDR3 spans 15 residues. The germline V and J ends were trimmed by 7 bases and 10 bases, with 23 bases remaining between them. The CDR3 sequence: CAITETGGQEQEQFF. The CDR3 bases are TGTGCCATCACCGAGACGGGGGGACAGGAGCAGGAGCAGTTCTTC.

The CDR3 sequence: CASSPSGGKNTGELFF. The CDR3 DNA sequence: TGTGCCAGCAGCCCGTCGGGGGGGAAGAACACCGGGGAGCTGTTTTTT. The chain uses TRBV7-9 and TRBJ2-2, with 8 bases that match TRBD2. CDR3 length: 16 residues. CDR1 and CDR2 from the germline V gene are SEHNR and FQNEAQ (reference sequence). The V gene end was trimmed by 5 bases and the J gene end by 1 base; junction bases not matched to a gene: 6.

As to this clone: Other DNA variants within this sample encode the same CDR3. The rearrangement uses TRBV7-8 and TRBJ2-5; unclear D gene. The germline gives CDR1 SGHVS, CDR2 FQNEAQ. Deletions cut 1 base from V and 4 bases from J, with 7 bases between. The CDR3 spans 13 residues. CDR3 region: CASSLGVAETQYF. The CDR3 coding sequence is TGTGCCAGCAGCTTAGGGGTGGCAGAGACCCAGTACTTC.

The rearrangement links TRBV9 to TRBJ2-3; D may be TRBD2 (6 bases). This CDR3 comprises 17 residues. With 0 bases removed from V and 4 bases from J, the gap between germline ends came to 18 bases. Germline V CDR1 and CDR2: SGDLS, YYNGEE. This chain's CDR3 is CASSVDWAGGSADTQYF. The DNA of the CDR3 is TGTGCCAGCAGCGTAGACTGGGCCGGGGGATCAGCAGATACGCAGTATTTT.

The chain joins TRBV30 to TRBJ2-3; TRBD1 matches at 7 bases. The length of the CDR3 is 15 residues. V shed 7 bases, J shed 1 base, and the junction held 11 bases outside the gene matches. Germline V gene data show CDR1 as GTSNPN and CDR2 as SVGIG (reference sequence). The CDR3 sequence: CAFMDRPGRTDTQYF. The CDR3 DNA sequence: TGTGCCTTCATGGACAGGCCGGGGCGCACAGATACGCAGTATTTT.

This chain uses TRBV5-6 with TRBJ2-7; D remains ambiguous. The CDR3 spans 16 residues. Germline CDR1 and CDR2: SGHDT and YYEEEE. With 6 bases removed from V and 0 bases from J, the gap between germline ends came to 19 bases. In DNA, the CDR3 is TGTGCCAGCACTCCGCAGCCCCATCTGAGCTCCTACGAGCAGTACTTC. The encoded protein is CASTPQPHLSSYEQYF.

This clone was seen once. The V call is TRBV6-6, the J call TRBJ1-1; the D is unclear. V was cut by 2 bases and J by 1 base, with 8 bases left in between. CDR1 is MNHNY and CDR2 is SVGAGI in the germline V gene (reference sequence). The CDR3 spans 14 residues. The CDR3 is CASSYGGPNTEAFF. The CDR3 DNA is TGTGCCAGCAGTTACGGTGGCCCGAACACTGAAGCTTTCTTT.

This clone has only one observation. The chain combines TRBV4-1 with TRBJ2-5, with D possibly matching TRBD2 (6 bases). CDR3 length: 14 amino acids. V was trimmed by 4 bases and J by 5 bases, leaving 14 bases between them. The germline gives CDR1 MGHRA, CDR2 YSYEKL. CDR3 amino acids: CASSPTIGGETQYF. The CDR3 DNA is TGCGCCAGCAGCCCCACCATCGGGGGTGAGACCCAGTACTTC.

The CDR3, as DNA: TGTGCCAGCAGCCAAGATAGCGGGGGCCGTAACACAGATACGCAGTATTTT. Amino acids: CASSQDSGGRNTDTQYF. The genes are TRBV14 and TRBJ2-3; 9 nucleotides agree with TRBD2. The germline gives CDR1 SGHDN, CDR2 FVKESK. J lost 2 bases, V lost 0 bases, and 6 bases had no gene match. The CDR3 totals 17 residues.

This chain connects TRBV7-2 to TRBJ2-1, with TRBD2 matching over 7 bases. CDR3 size: 13 residues. The J segment lost 7 bases and the V segment lost 4 bases, leaving 4 bases of the junction unmatched. CDR1 is SGHTA, CDR2 FQGNSA, per germline. The CDR3 DNA reads TGTGCCAGCAGCTCGTCGCGGGGGAATGAGCAGTTCTTC. Protein sequence: CASSSSRGNEQFF.

The V and J genes are TRBV10-2 and TRBJ2-7; 8 positions match TRBD1. CDR3 length: 12 residues. Unmatched junction bases numbered 0, after V lost 6 bases and J lost 2 bases. Germline lookup yields CDR1 WSHSY and CDR2 SAAADI. CDR3 nucleotide sequence: TGCGCCAGCAGACAGGGGGCCTACGAGCAGTACTTC. Amino acid sequence: CASRQGAYEQYF.

The chain links TRBV19 to TRBJ2-3; 12 positions agree with TRBD2. V lost 3 bases and J lost 6; bases outside the gene matches: 13. Germline V lookup: CDR1 LNHDA, CDR2 SQIVND (reference sequence). This CDR3 is built from 18 residues. The CDR3 reads CASSIPPGLAGTGDTQYF. The CDR3 nucleotides read TGTGCCAGTAGTATTCCGCCCGGACTAGCGGGAACCGGGGATACGCAGTATTTT.

The chain uses TRBV7-9 and TRBJ2-2, with a possible D match to TRBD1 (5 bases). The CDR3 is 16 amino acids. The V end lost 5 bases, the J end lost 1 base, and 14 bases lay between the germline ends. The germline CDR1 and CDR2 sequences are SEHNR and FQNEAQ (reference sequence). CDR3 region: CASSQRLTENTGELFF. CDR3 nucleotide sequence: TGTGCCAGCAGCCAGAGGTTGACAGAGAACACCGGGGAGCTGTTTTTT.

The chain uses TRBV6-5 and TRBJ2-7; 12 bases are a match to TRBD2. The CDR3 is 15 amino acids. J was trimmed by 5 bases and V by 5 bases; bases with no gene match: 7. The germline V gene encodes CDR1 MNHEY and CDR2 SVGAGI. CDR3 DNA sequence: TGTGCCAGCAGTGTACTAGCGGGGGGTCAAGACGAGCAGTACTTC. This sequence encodes CASSVLAGGQDEQYF.

V and J are TRBV5-6 and TRBJ2-1, with TRBD1 as a possible D gene (6 bases). Between the trimmed V and J ends, which lost 4 bases and 1 base, there was a span of 12 bases. CDR3 length: 15 amino acids. Per the germline V gene, CDR1 is SGHDT and CDR2 is YYEEEE. The CDR3 sequence: CASSLGQLSYNEQFF. The CDR3 coding sequence is TGTGCCAGCAGCCTCGGACAGCTTTCCTACAATGAGCAGTTCTTC.

The V and J genes are TRBV4-3 and TRBJ2-3, with a tentative D call TRBD2 (5 bases). Germline loops: CDR1 LGHNA, CDR2 YSLEER. This CDR3 region has 16 residues. Deletions cut 0 bases from V and 6 bases from J, with 16 bases between. CDR3 DNA sequence: TGCGCCAGCAGCCAAGATCCCGGACTCCTTGCGGATACGCAGTATTTT. It translates to CASSQDPGLLADTQYF.

The V and J genes are TRBV19 and TRBJ1-1, with 11 bases that match TRBD1. Germline CDR1 and CDR2: LNHDA and SQIVND (reference sequence). There are 15 residues in the CDR3. V lost 6 bases and J lost 3; bases outside the gene matches: 6. CDR3 DNA: TGTGCCAGTAGCGGACAGGGGGCCGTGTACACTGAAGCTTTCTTT. Protein: CASSGQGAVYTEAFF.

V usage is TRBV7-9 and J usage is TRBJ2-3, with TRBD2 matching over 7 bases. Germline values: CDR1 SEHNR, CDR2 FQNEAQ (reference sequence). The CDR3 spans 15 residues. The ends lost 4 bases at V and 5 bases at J; junction bases unmatched: 9. CDR3: CASSSGGGWGDTQYF. CDR3 nucleotide sequence: TGTGCCAGCAGCTCGGGAGGCGGTTGGGGAGATACGCAGTATTTT.

This clone qualifies as medium-sized. Here the CDR3 reads CASGTGLAKNIQYF. The CDR3 coding sequence is TGTGCCAGCGGTACAGGGCTAGCCAAAAACATTCAGTACTTC. The rearrangement links TRBV5-4 to TRBJ2-4; tentatively, D is TRBD1 (6 bases). CDR3 length: 14 residues. Germline-derived CDR1 and CDR2 are SGHNT and YYREEE (reference sequence). V shed 7 bases and J shed 0 bases, with 11 bases lying between them.

V gene TRBV7-6 combines with J gene TRBJ2-7; a weak D match, TRBD2 (6 bases). Germline V CDR1 and CDR2: SGHVS, FNYEAQ. V shed 3 bases and J shed 0 bases, with 12 bases lying between them. This CDR3 has 15 residues. DNA for the CDR3: TGTGCCAGCAGCTTGCAGGGAGGAGGCTCCTACGAGCAGTACTTC. It codes for CASSLQGGGSYEQYF.

This chain joins TRBV27 and TRBJ2-1, with D possibly being TRBD2 (5 bases). Germline V gives CDR1 MNHEY, CDR2 SMNVEV (reference sequence). With 2 bases removed from V and 9 bases from J, the gap between germline ends came to 11 bases. The CDR3 extends over 13 amino acids. The CDR3 spells CASSLDERGEQFF. The CDR3 DNA follows: TGTGCCAGCAGTTTAGACGAACGGGGTGAGCAGTTCTTC.